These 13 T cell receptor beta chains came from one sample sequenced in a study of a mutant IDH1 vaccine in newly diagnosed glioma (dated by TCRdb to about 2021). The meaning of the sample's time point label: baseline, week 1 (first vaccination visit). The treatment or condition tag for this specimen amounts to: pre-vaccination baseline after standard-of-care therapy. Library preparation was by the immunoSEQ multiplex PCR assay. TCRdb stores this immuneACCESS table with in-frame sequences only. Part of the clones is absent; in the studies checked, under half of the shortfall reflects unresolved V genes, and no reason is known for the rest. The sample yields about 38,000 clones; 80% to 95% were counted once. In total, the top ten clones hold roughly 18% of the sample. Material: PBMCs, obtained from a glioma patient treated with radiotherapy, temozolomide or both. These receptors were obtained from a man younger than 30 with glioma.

CDR3 in DNA: TGTGCCAGCAGGGAAAGAGACAGCCGACATGGCTACACCTTC. Its translation: CASRERDSRHGYTF. This sequence joins TRBV2 and TRBJ1-2; a weak D match, TRBD1 (5 bases). CDR1 is SNHLY and CDR2 is FYNNEI in the germline V gene. This CDR3 is 14 amino acids long. V lost 6 bases and J lost 6, with 17 bases in between.

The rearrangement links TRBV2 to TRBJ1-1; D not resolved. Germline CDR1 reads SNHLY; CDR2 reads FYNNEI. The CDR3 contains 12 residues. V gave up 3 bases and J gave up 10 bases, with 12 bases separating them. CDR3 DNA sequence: TGTGCCAGCAGTGAGGCGACCTTTGGAGCTTTCTTT. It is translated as CASSEATFGAFF.

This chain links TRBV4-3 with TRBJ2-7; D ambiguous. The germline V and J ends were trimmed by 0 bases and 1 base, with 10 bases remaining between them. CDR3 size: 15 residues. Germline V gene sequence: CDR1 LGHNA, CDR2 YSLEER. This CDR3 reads CASSQDLARSYEQYF. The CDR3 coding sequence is TGCGCCAGCAGCCAAGATCTGGCCAGATCCTACGAGCAGTACTTC.

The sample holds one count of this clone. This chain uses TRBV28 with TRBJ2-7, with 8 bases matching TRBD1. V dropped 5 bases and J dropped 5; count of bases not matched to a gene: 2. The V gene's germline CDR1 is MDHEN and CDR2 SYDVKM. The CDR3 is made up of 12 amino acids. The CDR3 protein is CASSGQGNEQYF. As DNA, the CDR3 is TGTGCCAGCAGTGGACAGGGAAACGAGCAGTACTTC.

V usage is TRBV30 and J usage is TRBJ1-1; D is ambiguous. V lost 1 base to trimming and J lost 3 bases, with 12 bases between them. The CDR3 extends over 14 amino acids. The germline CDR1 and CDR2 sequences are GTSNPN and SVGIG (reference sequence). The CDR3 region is CAWSEPSPDTEAFF. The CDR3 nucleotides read TGTGCCTGGAGTGAACCTTCCCCCGACACTGAAGCTTTCTTT. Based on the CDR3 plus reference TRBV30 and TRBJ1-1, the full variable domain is SQTIHQWPATLVQPVGSPLSLECTVEGTSNPNLYWYRQAAGRGLQLLFYSVGIGQISSEVPQNLSASRPQDRQFILSSKKLLLSDSGFYLCAWSEPSPDTEAFFGQGTRLTVV.

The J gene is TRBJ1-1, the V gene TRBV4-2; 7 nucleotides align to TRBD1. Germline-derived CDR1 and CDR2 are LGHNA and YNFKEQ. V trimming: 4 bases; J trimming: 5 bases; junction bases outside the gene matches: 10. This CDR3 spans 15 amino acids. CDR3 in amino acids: CASSLHSTGTTEAFF. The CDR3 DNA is TGTGCCAGCAGCCTCCATTCGACAGGGACTACTGAAGCTTTCTTT.

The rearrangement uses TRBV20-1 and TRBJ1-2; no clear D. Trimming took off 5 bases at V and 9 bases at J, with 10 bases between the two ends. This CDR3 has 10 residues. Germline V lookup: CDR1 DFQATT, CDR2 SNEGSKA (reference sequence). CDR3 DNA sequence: TGCAGTGCTCGCGCCCCGCGCTACACCTTC. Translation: CSARAPRYTF.

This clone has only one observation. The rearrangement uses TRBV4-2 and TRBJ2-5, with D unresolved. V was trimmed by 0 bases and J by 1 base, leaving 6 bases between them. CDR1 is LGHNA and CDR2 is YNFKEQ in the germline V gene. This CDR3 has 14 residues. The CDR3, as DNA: TGTGCCAGCAGCCAAGATTCTCCCCAAGAGACCCAGTACTTC. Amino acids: CASSQDSPQETQYF.

CDR3 protein: CASSNNRDTPQAFF. CDR3 in DNA: TGTGCCAGCAGCAACAACCGGGACACCCCTCAAGCTTTCTTT. The chain couples TRBV5-4 to TRBJ1-1, with a weak D call TRBD1 (6 bases). V gave up 4 bases and J gave up 9 bases, with 19 bases separating them. The CDR3 length is 14 residues. The germline gives CDR1 SGHNT, CDR2 YYREEE (reference sequence).

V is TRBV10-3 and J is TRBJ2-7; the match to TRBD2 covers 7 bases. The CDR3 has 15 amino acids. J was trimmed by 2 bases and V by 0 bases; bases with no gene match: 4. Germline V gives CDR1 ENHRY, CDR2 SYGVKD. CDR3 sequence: CAISESSGTPYEQYF. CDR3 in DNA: TGTGCCATCAGTGAGTCGAGCGGGACCCCCTACGAGCAGTACTTC.

CDR3 loop: CAWSRQGEDTGELFF. The CDR3 DNA sequence: TGTGCCTGGAGCAGACAGGGGGAAGACACCGGGGAGCTGTTTTTT. This chain links TRBV30 with TRBJ2-2; 9 bases are shared with TRBD1. Germline V gene sequence: CDR1 GTSNPN, CDR2 SVGIG (reference sequence). This CDR3 has 15 residues. J gave up 3 bases and V 3 bases, and 5 bases lay outside the gene matches.

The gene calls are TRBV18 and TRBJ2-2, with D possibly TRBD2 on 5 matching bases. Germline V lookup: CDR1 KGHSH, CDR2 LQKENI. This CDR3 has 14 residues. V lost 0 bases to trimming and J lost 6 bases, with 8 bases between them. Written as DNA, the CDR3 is TGTGCCAGCTCACCACCGAACGGGGCCGGGGAGCTGTTTTTT. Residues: CASSPPNGAGELFF.

CDR3 region: CASRGGTSGSYNEQFF. CDR3 DNA sequence: TGTGCCAGCAGGGGAGGGACTAGCGGGTCCTACAATGAGCAGTTCTTC. This chain links TRBV5-4 with TRBJ2-1, with 12 nucleotides matching TRBD2. Per the germline V gene, CDR1 is SGHNT and CDR2 is YYREEE (reference sequence). The CDR3 sequence is 16 residues long. Trimming cost V 5 bases and J 1 base; bases outside gene matches: 4.